Listed here is a single T cell receptor beta chain. What it binds is not known. Produced via immunoSEQ multiplex PCR; TCRdb's table is partial and in-frame only. The data show 180,000 or so clones, with approximately 94% seen just once and about 0.6% held by the top ten. The data are from a study of T cell responses to AZD1222 COVID-19 vaccine. As for the study in general: Second-dose intervals near 4 or 12 weeks were combined.

The CDR3 consists of 13 residues. Trimming removed 4 bases at V and 4 bases at J, with 9 bases between. Germline assignment: CDR1 SGHNT and CDR2 YYREEE (reference sequence). Study results and limitations: Recipients of two AZD1222 doses showed rising Spike-specific TCR breadth and depth. Repertoire sampling happened only post peak T cell response. Reportedly, nearly half the spike-specific TCRs target unmutated variant regions.

The sequence was obtained from an adult in good health. V and J are TRBV5-4 and TRBJ2-1; the D is unclear. Sequencing used peripheral blood, obtained on day 0 of AZD1222 vaccination. The CDR3 loop reads CASSNPSYNEQFF. The CDR3 DNA reads TGTGCCAGCAGCAACCCATCGTACAATGAGCAGTTCTTC.